These 20 T cell receptor beta chains share one sample of origin, sequenced in a study of PD-1 blockade in classical Hodgkin lymphoma. As for time point: cycle 4 day 1 (C4D1), after less than seven weeks of nivolumab. The patients all showed relapse after autologous stem cell transplantation, while their brentuximab vedotin exposure varied. Thawed PBMCs supplied CD8+ T cells via magnetic negative selection. Libraries were prepared by immunoSEQ multiplex PCR; TCRdb keeps only in-frame clonotypes and omits some of them. The sample includes about 7,000 clones, approximately 60% of them seen just once. This material consisted of CD8+ T cells from blood, taken before the fourth cycle of nivolumab. These TCRs come from a human donor with classical Hodgkin lymphoma.

Within the sample, this clone is medium-sized. V usage is TRBV4-1 and J usage is TRBJ1-1; unclear D gene. CDR3 length: 14 residues. V was pared by 1 base and J by 0 bases, with 6 bases between. The germline CDR1 and CDR2 sequences are MGHRA and YSYEKL. CDR3 sequence (DNA): TGCGCCAGCAGCCAAGGCCAGATGAACACTGAAGCTTTCTTT. This sequence encodes CASSQGQMNTEAFF.

The sample holds a few counts of this clone. The CDR3 sequence is CASSPAVGESYEQYF. DNA for the CDR3: TGTGCCAGCAGCCCCGCCGTAGGGGAGTCCTACGAGCAGTACTTC. The rearrangement uses TRBV7-6 and TRBJ2-7; D tentatively reads TRBD1 or TRBD2 (5 bases each). Germline lookup yields CDR1 SGHVS and CDR2 FNYEAQ. V was pared by 5 bases and J by 1 base, with 15 bases between. The CDR3 runs to 15 residues.

This rearrangement joins TRBV9 to TRBJ2-7; D remains unclear. The CDR3 contains 13 residues. Germline values: CDR1 SGDLS, CDR2 YYNGEE. V lost 3 bases, J lost 2 bases, and 9 bases lay in between. For the CDR3, the DNA is TGTGCCAGCAGCGAGGACGAGACCTACGAGCAGTACTTC. Its protein is CASSEDETYEQYF.

V is TRBV5-6 and J is TRBJ2-7, with D perhaps TRBD1 (6 bases). There are 13 residues in the CDR3. CDR1 is SGHDT, CDR2 YYEEEE, per germline. The V end was cut by 4 bases, the J end by 3 bases, with 11 bases between. CDR3 in DNA: TGTGCCAGCAGCCCCTCGGACAGCTACGAGCAGTACTTC. Translation: CASSPSDSYEQYF.

The chain carries TRBV29-1 and TRBJ2-3; D perhaps matches TRBD2 (6 bases). CDR1 and CDR2 (germline): SQVTM, ANQGSEA. The V and J ends lost 1 base and 1 base respectively, with 9 bases between them. This CDR3 is built from 14 residues. The CDR3: CSVEGERGTDTQYF. DNA of the CDR3: TGCAGCGTTGAAGGGGAGCGGGGCACAGATACGCAGTATTTT.

The V and J genes are TRBV2 and TRBJ1-4; maybe TRBD1 (5 bases). CDR1 is SNHLY and CDR2 is FYNNEI in the germline V gene. V lost 3 bases and J 8 bases, leaving 19 bases between the germline ends. This CDR3 comprises 16 residues. CDR3 sequence reads: CASSDSQGPRYEKLFF. CDR3 nucleotides: TGTGCCAGCAGTGATTCCCAGGGTCCCCGGTACGAAAAACTGTTTTTT.

The chain has TRBV5-4 and TRBJ1-1; possibly TRBD1 for D (6 bases). V was trimmed by 0 bases and J by 0 bases, leaving 12 bases between them. This CDR3 has 16 residues. Germline-derived CDR1 and CDR2 are SGHNT and YYREEE (reference sequence). Here the CDR3 reads CASSLGQVPLNTEAFF. The CDR3 nucleotides are TGTGCCAGCAGCTTGGGACAGGTACCTCTGAACACTGAAGCTTTCTTT.

The chain has TRBV7-9 and TRBJ2-2; weak D call: TRBD2 (6 bases). The CDR3 length is 16 residues. With 6 bases removed from V and 0 bases from J, the gap between germline ends came to 14 bases. The germline V gene has CDR1 SEHNR and CDR2 FQNEAQ (reference sequence). The CDR3 sequence: CASRPSEPANTGELFF. DNA of the CDR3: TGTGCCAGCAGGCCTAGCGAGCCAGCGAACACCGGGGAGCTGTTTTTT.

V usage is TRBV14 and J usage is TRBJ1-2; D may be TRBD1 (5 bases). In germline, CDR1 is SGHDN, CDR2 FVKESK. The CDR3 is made up of 15 amino acids. The V gene lost 4 bases and the J gene lost 6 bases, with 18 bases spanning the gap. The DNA for the CDR3 is TGTGCCAGCAGCCGGACCGTCGGGGGGGTAGATGGCTACACCTTC. Amino acid sequence: CASSRTVGGVDGYTF.

This clone was found a few times. V usage is TRBV7-6 and J usage is TRBJ1-1; TRBD1 matches 7 bases. The CDR3 spans 13 residues. The germline CDR1 and CDR2 sequences are SGHVS and FNYEAQ. V shed 5 bases and J 6 bases; nucleotides not matched to a gene: 6. The CDR3 is CASSTDRASEAFF. CDR3 nucleotides: TGTGCCAGCAGCACTGACAGGGCTTCTGAAGCTTTCTTT.

This chain uses TRBV7-6 with TRBJ2-2; D ambiguous. The germline gives CDR1 SGHVS, CDR2 FNYEAQ. CDR3 size: 14 residues. V was shortened by 6 bases and J by 6 bases, with 14 bases between the two germline ends. The CDR3 loop reads CASSGFLRAGELFF. The DNA of the CDR3 is TGTGCCAGCAGTGGGTTCCTTCGCGCCGGGGAGCTGTTTTTT.

V gene TRBV7-6 combines with J gene TRBJ1-4, with no clear D. The CDR3 is 13 residues long. Looked up from germline, CDR1 is SGHVS and CDR2 is FNYEAQ. V was pared by 1 base and J by 8 bases, with 8 bases between. The CDR3 is CASSLVVGEKLFF. The DNA for the CDR3 is TGTGCCAGCAGCTTAGTAGTCGGAGAAAAACTGTTTTTT. The complete variable domain, with remaining parts taken from reference TRBV7-6 and TRBJ1-4, reads GAGVSQSPRYKVTKRGQDVALRCDPISGHVSLYWYRQALGQGPEFLTYFNYEAQQDKSGLPNDRFSAERPEGSISTLTIQRTEQRDSAMYRCASSLVVGEKLFFGSGTQLSVL.

Judged by abundance, this clone is medium-sized (0.01 to 0.1%). The chain is built from TRBV5-4 and TRBJ1-1; TRBD1 aligns across 8 bases. Germline assignment: CDR1 SGHNT and CDR2 YYREEE (reference sequence). The CDR3 runs to 16 residues. The trim removed 4 bases at V and 4 bases at J, leaving 12 bases unmatched. The CDR3 spells CASSTTPDRASTEAFF. CDR3 nucleotide sequence: TGTGCCAGCAGCACGACACCGGACAGGGCAAGCACTGAAGCTTTCTTT.

This clone showed up just a few times. This chain uses TRBV5-4 with TRBJ1-1; no clear D. Trimming took off 2 bases at V and 3 bases at J, with 11 bases between the two ends. Germline CDR1 is SGHNT and CDR2 is YYREEE (reference sequence). This CDR3 is built from 14 residues. The CDR3 DNA sequence: TGTGCCAGCAGCTTTAATGGTGAGGACACTGAAGCTTTCTTT. It encodes CASSFNGEDTEAFF.

This rearrangement joins TRBV5-1 to TRBJ1-2; a possible D gene is TRBD1 (6 bases). Germline V lookup: CDR1 SGHRS, CDR2 YFSETQ. The V end was cut by 4 bases, the J end by 8 bases, with 21 bases between. The CDR3 covers 15 residues. The DNA for the CDR3 is TGCGCCAGCAGCAGGGACACCTCGGGGTACTCCGGCTACACCTTC. Translated: CASSRDTSGYSGYTF.

This clone was observed a handful of times. The chain combines TRBV4-1 with TRBJ1-2; D ambiguous. V was cut by 3 bases and J by 5 bases, with 19 bases left in between. This CDR3 region has 16 residues. Per germline, CDR1 MGHRA and CDR2 YSYEKL. CDR3 coding DNA: TGCGCCAGCAGCCAGGGTTGGACCGGGCCCTATTATGGCTACACCTTC. Protein sequence: CASSQGWTGPYYGYTF.

The gene calls are TRBV6-6 and TRBJ2-3, with TRBD1 matching 8 bases. Looked up from germline, CDR1 is MNHNY and CDR2 is SVGAGI (reference sequence). The CDR3 spans 14 residues. The trim removed 4 bases at V and 5 bases at J, leaving 5 bases unmatched. The CDR3 region has the DNA TGTGCCAGCAGTTTGGGACAGGAAGTAGATACGCAGTATTTT. It codes for CASSLGQEVDTQYF.

By its share, this clone is medium-sized. The rearrangement links TRBV10-3 to TRBJ2-1; D may match TRBD1 or TRBD2 (5 bases each). The germline gives CDR1 ENHRY, CDR2 SYGVKD. This CDR3 region has 15 residues. Trimming shortened V by 3 bases and J by 6 bases, and 15 bases separated the two germline ends. The CDR3 nucleotides read TGTGCCATCAGTGACGTCGGCACGGGGCCCAATGAGCAGTTCTTC. The encoded protein is CAISDVGTGPNEQFF.

This clone is medium-sized (0.01 to 0.1%) in the sample. This rearrangement joins TRBV7-2 to TRBJ2-2; TRBD2 agrees at 8 bases. CDR3 length: 15 residues. Trimming took 5 bases from V and 3 from J; bases not matched to a gene: 5. CDR1 is SGHTA, CDR2 FQGNSA, per germline. The CDR3 spells CASSVSGTHTGELFF. CDR3 in DNA: TGTGCCAGCAGCGTTAGCGGGACCCACACCGGGGAGCTGTTTTTT.

This rearrangement joins TRBV27 to TRBJ2-1; 8 positions agree with TRBD2. The CDR3 loop spans 18 amino acids. The V gene's germline CDR1 is MNHEY and CDR2 SMNVEV (reference sequence). V was pared by 8 bases and J by 0 bases, with 15 bases of the junction left unmatched. CDR3 amino acids: CASRPKLLAVSSYNEQFF. CDR3 DNA: TGTGCCAGCCGCCCAAAATTACTAGCGGTGAGCTCCTACAATGAGCAGTTCTTC.